This is a list of T cell receptor beta chains from one sample in a study of T cell clonotyping in hematopoietic cell transplantation. Repertoires were generated with immunoSEQ multiplex PCR, while TCRdb's copy carries only in-frame clones and drops some. The repertoire includes about 69,000 clones, almost 97% of them detected once, and approximately 1.8% sits in the top ten. This specimen was peripheral blood mononuclear cells, taken before stem cell transplant. These receptors were obtained from a woman aged 45-59 years with acute myeloid leukemia. Some clones in this sample may be carry-over from other donors' samples. The CDR3 runs from the conserved cysteine through the conserved F or W. The order of the fields is V gene, J gene, CDR3 protein.

>TRBV19|TRBJ1-1
CASSTYSPEAFF
>TRBV11-2|TRBJ1-1
CASSLNLEAFF
>TRBV27|TRBJ1-1
CASRHRAGNTEAFF
>TRBV30|TRBJ1-1
CAGTGNTEAFF
>TRBV11-3|TRBJ2-7
CASSPGQGSGGFSYEQYF
>TRBV29-1|TRBJ2-7
CSTLTGAEQYF
>TRBV5-1|TRBJ2-3
CASSLGLAGADTQYF
>TRBV6-1|TRBJ1-2
CASSEGTRLNYGYTF
>TRBV5-1|TRBJ1-4
CASSLNPSTNEKLFF
>TRBV14|TRBJ2-1
CASSHSRASSYNEQFF
>TRBV10-3|TRBJ2-7
CAISLAEEYEQYF
>TRBV6-6|TRBJ2-1
CASSYTDLNEQFF
>TRBV7-9|TRBJ1-2
CASSSGTDYGYTF
>TRBV7-3|TRBJ2-7
CASSLTEGRSGEQYF
>TRBV6-6|TRBJ2-7
CASSYSTATYEQYF
>TRBV7-9|TRBJ2-1
CASSLDGGPNEQFF
>TRBV7-2|TRBJ2-5
CASSVEETQYF
>TRBV27|TRBJ2-7
CASSFGTGRPNGYEQYF
>TRBV27|TRBJ1-2
CASSPQGDFYGYTF
>TRBV30|TRBJ1-4
CAWSWDRGRQKLFF
>TRBV29-1|TRBJ1-1
CSGLSRTNTEAFF
>TRBV5-8|TRBJ2-6
CASSLVFQSSGANVLTF
>TRBV2|TRBJ2-7
CASSHNIQGDTSYEQYF
>TRBV10-3|TRBJ2-3
CAIRNGISTDTQYF
>TRBV6-5|TRBJ2-3
CASSYSAGEVTDTQYF
>TRBV5-1|TRBJ2-3
CASSSRVTDTQYF
>TRBV28|TRBJ1-5
CASIIRAGKNQPQHF
>TRBV30|TRBJ2-7
CAWSPWQISNEQYF
>TRBV9|TRBJ1-4
CASSTRHGQGREKLFF
>TRBV5-1|TRBJ1-2
CASSPGGGAYGYTF
>TRBV10-3|TRBJ2-2
CATWGSTGELFF
>TRBV10-3|TRBJ1-1
CAIRPGDYMNTEAFF
>TRBV10-3|TRBJ2-2
CAISARTENTGELFF
>TRBV7-6|TRBJ2-3
CASSPPKWVAGTPDTQYF
>TRBV19|TRBJ2-7
CASRPTGMGYEQYF
>TRBV19|TRBJ2-5
CASSYQGIQETQYF